Ten or more counts support the clone carrying this T cell receptor (beta chain). Looked up from germline, CDR1 is MNHEY and CDR2 is SMNVEV (reference sequence). The length of the CDR3 is 11 residues. Trimming took 6 bases from V and 8 from J, leaving 10 bases between them. This sample was taken from a study of blood T cell repertoires in COVID-19. Study in general: Acute-phase and convalescent COVID-19 samples originated in the United States, Italy and Spain.

Source study methods: Reference gene primer amplification gave nucleated cell count estimates. Data came from immunoSEQ multiplex PCR; TCRdb stores just in-frame clones and leaves some out. That table supplies the V and J calls and clone size; D and trimming were determined from the DNA. The sample records 92,000 or so clones, about two thirds being singletons. The sequence derives from a woman of 80 years or more with acute or convalescent COVID-19. The sample consisted of peripheral blood. This chain joins TRBV27 and TRBJ1-1; weak D call: TRBD1 (6 bases). The CDR3 region has the DNA TGTGCCAGCAGAGACGACAGGGAAGCTTTCTTT. It yields the protein CASRDDREAFF.